The sequence of this TCR beta chain was determined in a study of blood T cell repertoires in COVID-19. In the study overall: From the United States, Italy and Spain came samples of acute and convalescent COVID-19. PBMCs, B-cell-depleted T cells, or T cells provided the cDNA or gDNA that made up the material.

Trimming shortened V by 0 bases and J by 3 bases, and 9 bases separated the two germline ends. Looked up from germline, CDR1 is SGHNT and CDR2 is YYREEE (reference sequence). CDR3 length: 15 amino acids. In the original workflow: Reference gene primer amplification gave estimated nucleated cell counts. Measured with immunoSEQ multiplex PCR; TCRdb has only the in-frame clones, and not every one. That table is the source of V, J and clone size, and D and trimming were worked out from the DNA. The data show roughly 180,000 clones, more than 80% seen once. Specimen: peripheral blood. The V call is TRBV5-4, the J call TRBJ2-2; no clear D. The sequence was collected from a woman aged 60-75 years with acute or convalescent COVID-19. CDR3 sequence reads: CASSLAGGDTGELFF. The CDR3 DNA reads TGTGCCAGCAGCTTGGCCGGCGGAGACACCGGGGAGCTGTTTTTT.